The 23 T cell receptor beta chains given below trace back to one sample, sequenced in a study of blood T cell repertoires in COVID-19. Assay: immunoSEQ multiplex PCR; the TCRdb copy retains only in-frame clones and omits some. The data contain over 200,000 clones, around 93% of them singletons. Sequencing was carried out using PBMCs or T cells enriched from blood (not recorded which). All receptors derive from a human donor in a cohort exposed to, infected with or recovered from COVID-19 (not recorded which). The donor label of this sample is uncertain.

This chain uses TRBV10-2 with TRBJ1-5; D gene uncertain. Trimming shortened V by 2 bases and J by 6 bases, and 8 bases separated the two germline ends. CDR1 is WSHSY, CDR2 SAAADI, per germline. This CDR3 has 13 amino acids. The chain's CDR3 is CASSEALSQPQHF. The CDR3 DNA is TGCGCCAGCAGTGAGGCACTCTCTCAGCCCCAGCATTTT.

The V gene is TRBV5-6, the J gene TRBJ2-7; possible D gene TRBD1, 6 bases. This CDR3 region has 13 residues. Germline CDR1 reads SGHDT; CDR2 reads YYEEEE. The ends were cut back, 5 bases at V and 5 bases at J, with 14 bases in the middle. CDR3 amino acids: CASSSTGTHEQYF. The CDR3 DNA sequence: TGTGCCAGCAGTTCTACAGGGACCCACGAGCAGTACTTC. The whole variable domain, remainder taken from reference TRBV5-6 and TRBJ2-7, is DAGVTQSPTHLIKTRGQQVTLRCSPKSGHDTVSWYQQALGQGPQFIFQYYEEEERQRGNFPDRFSGHQFPNYSSELNVNALLLGDSALYLCASSSTGTHEQYFGPGTRLTVT.

The rearrangement joins TRBV9 to TRBJ2-1, with D perhaps matching TRBD2 (6 bases). Between the trimmed V and J ends, which lost 2 bases and 8 bases, there was a span of 17 bases. The CDR3 is 15 amino acids. Germline assignment: CDR1 SGDLS and CDR2 YYNGEE. CDR3 residues: CASSVSPGPGDEQFF. In DNA form, the CDR3 reads TGTGCCAGCAGCGTTTCCCCGGGACCGGGGGATGAGCAGTTCTTC. Combining the CDR3 with reference TRBV9 and TRBJ2-1 gives the whole variable domain DSGVTQTPKHLITATGQRVTLRCSPRSGDLSVYWYQQSLDQGLQFLIQYYNGEERAKGNILERFSAQQFPDLHSELNLSSLELGDSALYFCASSVSPGPGDEQFFGPGTRLTVL.

This sequence joins TRBV2 and TRBJ2-1; D unresolved. CDR1 is SNHLY and CDR2 is FYNNEI in the germline V gene. The CDR3 covers 14 residues. V dropped 7 bases and J dropped 0 bases, with 10 bases sitting between them. The CDR3 sequence is CASTAVSSYNEQFF. The DNA for the CDR3 is TGTGCCAGCACCGCGGTCAGCTCCTACAATGAGCAGTTCTTC. Complete variable domain (other parts from reference TRBV2 and TRBJ2-1): EPEVTQTPSHQVTQMGQEVILRCVPISNHLYFYWYRQILGQKVEFLVSFYNNEISEKSEIFDDQFSVERPDGSNFTLKIRSTKLEDSAMYFCASTAVSSYNEQFFGPGTRLTVL.

This clone came up once. This chain uses TRBV9 with TRBJ2-5; perhaps TRBD1 as D (5 bases). The CDR3 length is 15 residues. The V end was cut by 0 bases, the J end by 1 base, with 10 bases between. Germline CDR1 reads SGDLS; CDR2 reads YYNGEE. CDR3: CASSVAGRAQETQYF. CDR3 coding DNA: TGTGCCAGCAGCGTAGCGGGCAGGGCCCAAGAGACCCAGTACTTC.

This chain joins TRBV19 and TRBJ1-2; maybe TRBD1 (5 bases). CDR3 length: 15 amino acids. The V end lost 0 bases, the J end lost 7 bases, and 15 bases lay between the germline ends. Germline CDR1 and CDR2: LNHDA and SQIVND (reference sequence). For the CDR3, the DNA is TGTGCCAGTAGTATAGATGCCCGGGGGTTAGGTGGCTACACCTTC. Residues: CASSIDARGLGGYTF. The variable domain in full, completed from reference TRBV19 and TRBJ1-2, reads DGGITQSPKYLFRKEGQNVTLSCEQNLNHDAMYWYRQDPGQGLRLIYYSQIVNDFQKGDIAEGYSVSREKKESFPLTVTSAQKNPTAFYLCASSIDARGLGGYTFGSGTRLTVV.

In this sample, this clone turned up a few times. The chain joins TRBV7-2 to TRBJ2-1; 10 bases map to TRBD2. The length of the CDR3 is 16 residues. V shed 3 bases, J shed 2 bases, and the junction held 4 bases outside the gene matches. CDR1 is SGHTA, CDR2 FQGNSA, per germline. The CDR3 sequence: CASSFPSGGTYNEQFF. The CDR3 coding sequence is TGTGCCAGCAGCTTCCCTAGCGGGGGTACCTACAATGAGCAGTTCTTC. The complete variable domain, with remaining parts taken from reference TRBV7-2 and TRBJ2-1, reads GAGVSQSPSNKVTEKGKDVELRCDPISGHTALYWYRQSLGQGLEFLIYFQGNSAPDKSGLPSDRFSAERTGGSVSTLTIQRTQQEDSAVYLCASSFPSGGTYNEQFFGPGTRLTVL.

The chain uses TRBV6-5 and TRBJ1-1; D unresolved. Germline V CDR1 and CDR2: MNHEY, SVGAGI. V lost 0 bases and J lost 3, with 11 bases in between. The CDR3 is 15 residues long. This chain's CDR3 is CASSYSSRRDTEAFF. CDR3 nucleotide sequence: TGTGCCAGCAGTTACTCTAGTAGGAGGGACACTGAAGCTTTCTTT.

The V and J genes are TRBV25-1 and TRBJ2-1; D may be TRBD1 (6 bases). The CDR3 sequence is 14 residues long. CDR1 is MGHDK, CDR2 SYGVNS, per germline. V was pared by 3 bases and J by 6 bases, with 12 bases between. The CDR3 bases are TGTGCCAGCAGTGATCCCGACAGGATCAATGAGCAGTTCTTC. This sequence encodes CASSDPDRINEQFF.

This chain uses TRBV6-2 or TRBV6-3 with TRBJ2-3; D may be TRBD2 (6 bases). The V gene's germline CDR1 is MNHEY and CDR2 SVGEGT. Trimming left V 2 bases short and J 7 bases short, with 19 bases between. The CDR3 is made up of 16 amino acids. The CDR3 loop is CASSYAVLAASYTQYF. DNA for the CDR3: TGTGCCAGCAGTTACGCGGTTTTAGCGGCTTCTTATACGCAGTATTTT.

The CDR3: CASSLSPKKTQYF. The CDR3 nucleotides read TGTGCCAGCAGCTTAAGCCCGAAAAAGACCCAGTACTTC. The chain is built from TRBV7-9 and TRBJ2-5; unclear D gene. The CDR3 has 13 amino acids. V lost 2 bases and J 6 bases, leaving 10 bases between the germline ends. Germline CDR1 and CDR2: SEHNR and FQNEAQ (reference sequence).

This chain links TRBV11-2 with TRBJ2-3, with TRBD2 matching over 13 bases. V was clipped by 5 bases and J by 1 base; unmatched bases: 6. The length of the CDR3 is 17 residues. Germline values: CDR1 SGHAT, CDR2 FQNNGV. This CDR3 is CASSPGTSGVGTDTQYF. CDR3 nucleotide sequence: TGTGCCAGCAGCCCCGGGACTAGCGGGGTAGGCACAGATACGCAGTATTTT.

A few counts support this clone. V and J are TRBV21-1 and TRBJ1-6; the DNA was not used to check the table's D call, TRBD1. TRBV21-1 counts as a pseudogene. This CDR3 is 17 amino acids long. CDR3 DNA: TGTGCCAGCAGCAAAAAATCAGGGGAGCTTATGGGTTCACCCCTCCACTTT. It is translated as CASSKKSGELMGSPLHF.

Points on this clone: At one end the junction does not follow the germline gene, possibly because of a read error. The V and J genes are TRBV30 and TRBJ1-4; D remains ambiguous. Germline assignment: CDR1 GTSNPN and CDR2 SVGIG (reference sequence). CDR3 length: 11 residues. Written as DNA, the CDR3 is TGTGCCTGGAGTGCGGGTTGGGTAACGCGGTTT. It yields the protein CAWSAGWVTRF.

This chain uses TRBV5-4 with TRBJ2-5; maybe TRBD1 (7 bases). Germline V gene lookup returns CDR1 SGHNT and CDR2 YYREEE (reference sequence). V was trimmed by 0 bases and J by 3 bases, leaving 9 bases between them. CDR3 length: 14 residues. The CDR3, as DNA: TGTGCCAGCAGCTTGGGCAGGGGGGAAGAGACCCAGTACTTC. This translates into CASSLGRGEETQYF.

This chain connects TRBV27 to TRBJ1-4, with 7 nucleotides matching TRBD1. V gave up 3 bases and J gave up 7 bases; unmatched junction bases: 11. CDR1 MNHEY and CDR2 SMNVEV come from the germline V gene (reference sequence). This CDR3 is 16 amino acids long. The CDR3 spells CASSLSPPGQVEKLFF. The DNA for the CDR3 is TGTGCCAGCAGTTTGTCCCCGCCCGGACAGGTTGAAAAACTGTTTTTT.

This chain joins TRBV12-3 or TRBV12-4 and TRBJ2-3; D call uncertain. The CDR3 consists of 12 residues. Trimming took 6 bases from V and 7 from J, leaving 11 bases between them. CDR3 DNA sequence: TGTGCCAGCAGCTACTACCGTCATACGCAGTATTTT. It codes for CASSYYRHTQYF.

This chain uses TRBV6-5 with TRBJ1-1; 7 bases match TRBD1. After removal of 8 bases from V and 11 bases from J, the junction contained 14 bases not matched to a gene. The CDR3 sequence is 13 residues long. CDR1 and CDR2 from the germline V gene are MNHEY and SVGAGI. The CDR3 nucleotides are TGTGCCAGCGTCTCAGCCGGGACAGCCTTTGCTTTCTTT. Residues: CASVSAGTAFAFF.

This chain connects TRBV3-1 (or the pseudogene TRBV3-2) to TRBJ2-3; maybe TRBD2 (6 bases). Germline V gene sequence: CDR1 LGHDT, CDR2 YNNKEL (reference sequence). This CDR3 contains 15 residues. V was pared by 4 bases and J by 1 base, with 12 bases between. CDR3 DNA sequence: TGTGCCAGCAGCCCCGGAGGACTACGCACAGATACGCAGTATTTT. Translation gives CASSPGGLRTDTQYF.

CDR3 in DNA: TGCGCCAGCAGCTTGTTGACAGGGGGCTATGGCTACACCTTC. Translation gives CASSLLTGGYGYTF. J is TRBJ1-2 and V is TRBV5-1; 9 nucleotides align to TRBD1. Per the germline V gene, CDR1 is SGHRS and CDR2 is YFSETQ. This CDR3 contains 14 residues. J gave up 4 bases and V 1 base, and 2 bases lay outside the gene matches.

The V gene is TRBV7-9, the J gene TRBJ1-4; D is uncertain. V lost 7 bases and J 7 bases, leaving 13 bases between the germline ends. Per germline, CDR1 SEHNR and CDR2 FQNEAQ (reference sequence). The CDR3 contains 13 residues. CDR3 protein: CASNLLVSEKLFF. The CDR3, as DNA: TGTGCCAGCAACCTCTTAGTGTCTGAAAAACTGTTTTTT.

The genes are TRBV3-1 (or the pseudogene TRBV3-2) and TRBJ1-1, with a tentative D call TRBD1 (6 bases). The V end was cut by 4 bases, the J end by 8 bases, with 14 bases between. Germline loops: CDR1 LGHDT, CDR2 YNNKEL (reference sequence). This CDR3 is 13 amino acids long. The CDR3 coding sequence is TGTGCCAGCAGCCCTAACAGGGAGGGGGAAGCTTTCTTT. This translates into CASSPNREGEAFF.

The genes are TRBV6-2 or TRBV6-3 and TRBJ2-3, with D maybe TRBD2 (5 bases). The CDR3 loop spans 13 amino acids. V was trimmed by 6 bases and J by 5 bases, leaving 12 bases between them. Germline V CDR1 and CDR2: MNHEY, SVGEGT. The CDR3 sequence is CASSWERGDTQYF. The DNA for the CDR3 is TGTGCCAGCAGCTGGGAGCGAGGAGATACGCAGTATTTT.